Presented here are 17 T cell receptor beta chains from one specimen sequenced in a study of blood T cell repertoires in COVID-19. Libraries were prepared by immunoSEQ multiplex PCR; TCRdb keeps only in-frame clonotypes and omits some of them. The sample lists around 310,000 clones; nearly 90% were seen once. Source material: peripheral blood. The receptor source for this set is a woman between 40 and 55 years old with COVID-19, enrolled during active disease.

The V and J genes are TRBV9 and TRBJ2-1; 7 nucleotides align to TRBD2. Losses at the gene ends were 3 bases for V and 8 bases for J; bases not matched to a gene: 2. CDR1 is SGDLS, CDR2 YYNGEE, per germline. The length of the CDR3 is 12 residues. CDR3 sequence: CASSAGGYEQFF. As DNA, the CDR3 is TGTGCCAGCAGCGCGGGGGGTTATGAGCAGTTCTTC.

The CDR3 bases are TGCGCCAGCAGCCAAGATTCGGGAGGGGGCGGCAACTATGGCTACACCTTC. Protein: CASSQDSGGGGNYGYTF. V and J are TRBV4-3 and TRBJ1-2; 7 positions match TRBD1. This CDR3 is built from 17 residues. Germline V gives CDR1 LGHNA, CDR2 YSLEER. V was clipped by 0 bases and J by 2 bases; unmatched bases: 9.

CDR3 nucleotides: TGTGCCAGCAGGGAGACAGCGAACACTGAAGCTTTCTTT. This encodes CASRETANTEAFF. V usage is TRBV5-6 and J usage is TRBJ1-1; tentative D call: TRBD1 (5 bases). This CDR3 contains 13 residues. Germline assignment: CDR1 SGHDT and CDR2 YYEEEE. The germline V and J ends were trimmed by 5 bases and 1 base, with 9 bases remaining between them.

This clone is a singleton in its sample. The genes are TRBV27 and TRBJ2-7; 9 bases are shared with TRBD2. The CDR3 is 15 amino acids. The V gene's germline CDR1 is MNHEY and CDR2 SMNVEV (reference sequence). With 5 bases clipped from V and 12 bases from J, the junction kept 17 bases outside the gene matches. CDR3 residues: CASSKEGLAQPALYF. The CDR3 nucleotides are TGTGCCAGCAGTAAAGAGGGACTAGCCCAGCCCGCGCTGTACTTC.

CDR3 in amino acids: CSAAFTRAFF. Written as DNA, the CDR3 is TGCAGTGCTGCCTTTACGCGGGCTTTCTTT. The gene calls are TRBV20-1 and TRBJ1-1, with D hard to call. Deletions cut 5 bases from V and 11 bases from J, with 12 bases between. Germline CDR1 reads DFQATT; CDR2 reads SNEGSKA (reference sequence). CDR3 length: 10 residues.

The chain uses TRBV5-6 and TRBJ1-1; D remains unclear. Between the trimmed V and J ends, which lost 2 bases and 1 base, there was a span of 12 bases. Germline V CDR1 and CDR2: SGHDT, YYEEEE. CDR3 length: 15 residues. As DNA, the CDR3 is TGTGCCAGCAGCTTATTGCTAAAAAGGAACACTGAAGCTTTCTTT. It codes for CASSLLLKRNTEAFF.

The chain links TRBV19 to TRBJ1-5; 7 bases agree with TRBD1. V dropped 7 bases and J dropped 3; count of bases not matched to a gene: 6. This CDR3 contains 14 residues. CDR1 is LNHDA and CDR2 is SQIVND in the germline V gene (reference sequence). As DNA, the CDR3 is TGTGCCAGTAAGGAGACAGGGAACAATCAGCCCCAGCATTTT. Translating gives CASKETGNNQPQHF.

The sample holds one count of this clone. The V gene is TRBV5-1, the J gene TRBJ1-1; D is uncertain. Germline V gene data show CDR1 as SGHRS and CDR2 as YFSETQ. The V and J ends lost 7 bases and 0 bases respectively, with 13 bases between them. The CDR3 length is 14 residues. CDR3: CASSSSTVNTEAFF. DNA of the CDR3: TGCGCCAGCTCTAGTTCGACCGTGAACACTGAAGCTTTCTTT.

CDR3 sequence reads: CATHPAGQGRGGWYGYTF. The CDR3 nucleotides are TGTGCCACCCACCCAGCTGGACAGGGGCGTGGAGGGTGGTATGGCTACACCTTC. The genes are TRBV28 and TRBJ1-2; 9 nucleotides align to TRBD1. The CDR3 spans 18 residues. Looked up from germline, CDR1 is MDHEN and CDR2 is SYDVKM. With V trimmed by 10 bases and J by 5 bases, 23 bases remained unmatched.

The chain is built from TRBV28 and TRBJ1-1; D unclear. Germline CDR1 MDHEN, CDR2 SYDVKM. V dropped 3 bases and J dropped 4 bases, with 12 bases sitting between them. This CDR3 region has 14 residues. The CDR3 loop is CASSFDPRGTEAFF. CDR3 nucleotides: TGTGCCAGCAGTTTCGACCCCCGGGGCACTGAAGCTTTCTTT.

The rearrangement links TRBV19 to TRBJ2-3, with TRBD1 matching over 12 bases. Trimming at V came to 5 bases and at J to 6 bases, leaving 6 bases not matched to a gene. Germline V gene sequence: CDR1 LNHDA, CDR2 SQIVND (reference sequence). This CDR3 is 15 amino acids long. CDR3 sequence (DNA): TGTGCCAGTAGTTCGGGACAGGGGGCAGGGGATACGCAGTATTTT. As protein: CASSSGQGAGDTQYF.

This chain uses TRBV9 with TRBJ1-6, with unresolved D. V lost 4 bases, J lost 8 bases, and 19 bases lay in between. The CDR3 extends over 16 amino acids. Per the germline V gene, CDR1 is SGDLS and CDR2 is YYNGEE. CDR3 nucleotides: TGTGCCAGCAGCCCTCAATCCTCGGGGTTGGATTCACCCCTCCACTTT. This encodes CASSPQSSGLDSPLHF. Full variable domain (missing parts from reference TRBV9 and TRBJ1-6): DSGVTQTPKHLITATGQRVTLRCSPRSGDLSVYWYQQSLDQGLQFLIQYYNGEERAKGNILERFSAQQFPDLHSELNLSSLELGDSALYFCASSPQSSGLDSPLHFGNGTRLTVT.

This sequence joins TRBV7-6 and TRBJ1-1; D remains ambiguous. V was clipped by 4 bases and J by 5 bases, with 17 bases between them. The CDR3 length is 15 residues. Germline V gives CDR1 SGHVS, CDR2 FNYEAQ. The DNA for the CDR3 is TGTGCCAGCAGCTCGAGGCGGAGCGGAGCTACTGAAGCTTTCTTT. Amino acid sequence: CASSSRRSGATEAFF.

V and J are TRBV12-3 or TRBV12-4 and TRBJ1-1; 7 positions match TRBD1. With 3 bases clipped from V and 4 bases from J, the junction kept 2 bases outside the gene matches. The CDR3 is 13 amino acids. The CDR3 sequence is CASSLNRGTEAFF. The CDR3 DNA follows: TGTGCCAGCAGTTTGAACAGGGGCACTGAAGCTTTCTTT.

This chain links TRBV19 with TRBJ1-1; no clear D gene. V gave up 5 bases and J gave up 0 bases, with 7 bases separating them. The CDR3 length is 13 residues. Germline CDR1 reads LNHDA; CDR2 reads SQIVND (reference sequence). The DNA of the CDR3 is TGTGCCAGTAGTTTGGAGCTGAACACTGAAGCTTTCTTT. Translated: CASSLELNTEAFF.

The rearrangement links TRBV3-1 (or the pseudogene TRBV3-2) to TRBJ2-3; D perhaps matches TRBD1 (6 bases). Germline V lookup: CDR1 LGHDT, CDR2 YNNKEL (reference sequence). V lost 7 bases and J 2 bases, leaving 16 bases between the germline ends. The CDR3 loop spans 15 amino acids. The CDR3 DNA reads as TGTGCCAGCACCCCAACAGGGAACCCCACAGATACGCAGTATTTT. Encoded protein: CASTPTGNPTDTQYF.

The chain uses TRBV28 and TRBJ2-1, with 10 bases identical to TRBD1. With 5 bases clipped from V and 9 bases from J, the junction kept 10 bases outside the gene matches. Germline CDR1 MDHEN, CDR2 SYDVKM. CDR3 length: 15 residues. The CDR3 sequence: CASSQLGQGVGEQFF. The CDR3 DNA reads TGTGCCAGCAGTCAACTCGGACAGGGGGTCGGTGAGCAGTTCTTC.